This TCR beta chain was sequenced for a study of cytomegalovirus exposure and HLA in healthy donors. General study results and limits: Roughly uniform sequencing depth across donors was assumed, possibly incorrectly. Trimming of TCR beta V- and J-genes showed a link, identified in a later analysis, to a missense DCLRE1C variant. In vitro assays verified that three CMV-associated chains recognized CMV antigens specifically.

Note on this clone: What it binds is unknown.

It was with 60 Vbeta and 13 Jbeta primers that the PCR ran. The protocol was immunoSEQ multiplex PCR, while the TCRdb copy is restricted to in-frame clones and leaves out a portion. The sample records 110,000 or so clones, about 76% being singletons. CDR3 length: 15 amino acids. Per the germline V gene, CDR1 is MGHRA and CDR2 is YSYEKL. V shed 4 bases, J shed 1 base, and the junction held 6 bases outside the gene matches. The chain is built from TRBV4-1 and TRBJ2-5; 7 bases map to TRBD1. The receptor's source is a man aged 40-49 years in good health and CMV-seronegative. Sequenced sample: PBMCs. CDR3 nucleotides: TGCGCCAGCAGCCCGGAAAGGGGGCCCCAAGAGACCCAGTACTTC. Translating it yields CASSPERGPQETQYF.